This TCR beta chain was recovered during a study of technical replicates of blood from a few donors (dated by TCRdb to between 2016 and 2019). Points on this clone: Its antigen has not been determined. Base qualities are not provided; no much larger clone lies one nucleotide away.

The cysteine opens and the phenylalanine closes a CDR3 of 16 amino acids. CDR3 DNA is the only sequence kept; it has 48 bases, read in frame from the first base. Trimming leaves V shorter by 0 bases and J shorter by 5 bases, with the junction holding 6 bases beyond the gene matches. Via the germline V gene, CDR1 is ENHRY and CDR2 SYGVKD. The protocol used for the library was the immunoSEQ multiplex PCR assay. The immuneACCESS repertoire file appears here via TCRdb, limited to in-frame rearrangements. These files lack a portion of the clones; in checked studies, under half of the deficit traces to unresolved V genes, and the cause of the others is not known. The sample contains around 50,000 clones, approximately 94% of them found a single time. The ten largest clonotypes hold roughly 0.22% of the sample.

This TCR was sampled from a human donor in good health. The receptor chain draws on TRBV10-3 and TRBJ2-2; TRBD1 agrees with 7 junctional bases. Source material: T cells isolated from PBMCs. The DNA sequence is given as TGTGCCATCAGTGAGTCGAGAAAGGGGGCAACCGGGGAGCTGTTTTTT. It translates to CAISESRKGATGELFF.